The 5 T cell receptor beta chains presented below share a single source sample, sequenced in a study of monozygotic twins with inflammatory bowel disease (dated by TCRdb to between 2018 and 2021). Receptor amplification or capture employed 5' RACE. Sequencing relied on an Illumina HiSeq 2500. Through TCRdb reprocessing, the reads give one entry per CDR3 protein sequence; DNA is omitted. This sample's records show about 160,000 distinct CDR3 sequences. The ten largest make up 2% to 2.5% of the sample. The sequenced sample was blood. Every receptor here comes from a human donor with ulcerative colitis or Crohn's disease, or a healthy co-twin of an affected twin (not recorded which).

The chain combines TRBV20-1 with TRBJ2-3; there is no DNA to check the TCRdb D call of TRBD1. Germline V gene lookup returns CDR1 DFQATT and CDR2 SNEGSKA (reference sequence). The CDR3 spans 15 residues. CDR3 sequence reads: CSATRTGGSPDTQYF.

V and J are TRBV10-3 and TRBJ2-1. The germline V gene has CDR1 ENHRY and CDR2 SYGVKD. The CDR3 covers 12 residues. CDR3 amino acids: CTISERENEQFF.

The V gene is TRBV5-1, the J gene TRBJ2-3; no DNA is available, so the TRBD1 call from TCRdb remains unchecked. The CDR3 totals 14 residues. From germline, CDR1 is SGHRS and CDR2 YFSETQ. The CDR3 sequence: CASSGGLAKDTQYF.

This CDR3 is CASSLAAGGPGETQYF. This rearrangement joins TRBV5-1 to TRBJ2-5; TCRdb lists TRBD2, though no DNA is available to test this call. The germline V gene has CDR1 SGHRS and CDR2 YFSETQ. There are 16 residues in the CDR3.

The rearrangement joins TRBV15 to TRBJ2-7; TCRdb's assignment of TRBD1 cannot be checked, as there is no DNA. The CDR3 spans 15 residues. Germline V gives CDR1 LNHNV, CDR2 YYDKDF (reference sequence). The CDR3 sequence is CATSRPWTGVYEQYF.